This T cell receptor beta chain was captured in a study of radiotherapy plus CTLA-4 blockade in lung cancer (dated by TCRdb to the late 2010s). Study-level background: Among enrolled patients, 15% to 20% had an objective response and roughly 31% reached disease control. The full study reports these points: Increased serum interferon-beta after radiation, together with early dynamic changes in blood T cell clones, were reported to be the strongest predictors of response. TCR clones derived from tumors expanded in peripheral blood after treatment with radiotherapy and ipilimumab.

The V and J ends are trimmed by 5 bases and 3 bases, leaving 8 bases between them. The germline V gene encodes CDR1 MNHNS and CDR2 SASEGT. Spanning cysteine to phenylalanine, the CDR3 consists of 13 amino acids. The entry retains the CDR3 DNA only, 39 bases that are in frame from base 1. The study tested focal radiation therapy combined with CTLA-4 blockade (ipilimumab) in patients with chemo-refractory metastatic non-small-cell lung cancer. Receptors were amplified or captured by the immunoSEQ multiplex PCR assay. Drawn from immuneACCESS, this table holds only the in-frame rearrangements with V and J called that TCRdb kept. Clones are partly lost; checked studies trace under half to an unresolved V gene and leave the rest unexplained. The sample data list 35,000 to 40,000 clones, and approximately 86% of these were observed just once. Under 25% of the sample belongs to the ten largest clones. Notes on this clone: Its target antigen remains unknown. Qualities for individual bases were not recorded, and no much larger clone is one base off.

The source was peripheral blood, collected from a patient treated with radiotherapy plus ipilimumab. The clonotype originates from a human donor with non-small cell lung cancer whose response to radiotherapy plus ipilimumab could not be evaluated. The sequence links TRBV6-1 to TRBJ1-5; a confident D gene designation cannot be given. For the CDR3, the sequence is CASSQNFNQPQHF. The sequenced DNA is TGTGCCAGCAGTCAAAACTTCAATCAGCCCCAGCATTTT.